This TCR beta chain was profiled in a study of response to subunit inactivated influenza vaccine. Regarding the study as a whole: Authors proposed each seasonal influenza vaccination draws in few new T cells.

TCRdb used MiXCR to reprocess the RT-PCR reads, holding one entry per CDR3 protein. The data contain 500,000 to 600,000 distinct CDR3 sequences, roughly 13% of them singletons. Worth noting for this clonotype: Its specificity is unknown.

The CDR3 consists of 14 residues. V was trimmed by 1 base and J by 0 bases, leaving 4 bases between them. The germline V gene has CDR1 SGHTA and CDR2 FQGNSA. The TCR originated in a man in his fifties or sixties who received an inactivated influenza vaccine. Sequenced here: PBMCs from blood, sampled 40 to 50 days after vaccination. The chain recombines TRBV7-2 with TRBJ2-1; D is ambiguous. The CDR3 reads CASSLEPSYNEQFF. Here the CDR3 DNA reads TGTGCCAGCAGCTTAGAGCCCTCCTACAATGAGCAGTTCTTC.